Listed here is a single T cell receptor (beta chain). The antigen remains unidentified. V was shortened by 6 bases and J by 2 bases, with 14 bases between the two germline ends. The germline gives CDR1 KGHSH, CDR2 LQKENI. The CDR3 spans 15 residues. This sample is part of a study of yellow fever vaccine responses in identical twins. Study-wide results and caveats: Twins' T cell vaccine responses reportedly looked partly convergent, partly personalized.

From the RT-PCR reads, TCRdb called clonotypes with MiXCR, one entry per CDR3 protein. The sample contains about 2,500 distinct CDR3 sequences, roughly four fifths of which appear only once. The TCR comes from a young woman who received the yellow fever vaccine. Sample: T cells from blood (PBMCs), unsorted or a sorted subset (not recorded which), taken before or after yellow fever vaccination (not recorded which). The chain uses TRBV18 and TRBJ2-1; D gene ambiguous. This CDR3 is CASSDGFMAYNEQFF. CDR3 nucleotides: TGTGCCAGCTCGGATGGGTTTATGGCCTACAATGAGCAGTTCTTC.